The entry below gives a single T cell receptor (beta chain) sequence along with its context. Its target is unknown. Previously, flow cytometry had revealed CD8+CD57+ cell expansion in the patients chosen for sequencing. Everyone among the patients had severe acquired aplastic anemia. TCR beta VDJ combinations and CDR3 sequences were profiled from genomic DNA. Via MiXCR, TCRdb re-called the reads, giving one row per CDR3 protein. The sample lists 200,000 to 250,000 distinct CDR3 sequences, about 44% seen once, with 7% to 9.5% in the top ten. This sample is part of a study of CD8+CD57+ T cells in acquired aplastic anemia. Overall study results and limits: No significant patient-versus-control difference appeared in CD8+ Simpson's diversity. Overlapping CD8+ CDR3 repertoires of patients and controls contained some 27 shared sequences.

Sequenced input: sorted CD4+, CD8+, or CD8+CD57+ T cells (not recorded which) from PBMCs. The TCR originated in a human donor with aplastic anemia.

CDR3 sequence (DNA): TGTGCCAGCAGTGAGCAGGGTAGTAACTATGGCTACACCTTC. Translating it yields CASSEQGSNYGYTF. The rearrangement links TRBV2 to TRBJ1-2, with D maybe TRBD1 (5 bases). Trimming took off 3 bases at V and 1 base at J, with 9 bases between the two ends. Per germline, CDR1 SNHLY and CDR2 FYNNEI. This CDR3 has 14 residues.